These T cell receptor beta chains were read from a single sample in a study of T cell responses to AZD1222 COVID-19 vaccine. The protocol was immunoSEQ multiplex PCR, while the TCRdb copy is restricted to in-frame clones and leaves out a portion. Here the sample spans about 87,000 clones, around 90% being singletons. The source material was peripheral blood, sampled on day 0 of AZD1222 vaccination. These receptors were taken from an adult in good health. CDR3s include the opening cysteine and the closing phenylalanine or tryptophan. Fields, in order: D gene, J gene, V gene, clone size, CDR3 protein, CDR3 DNA. The D gene is left open where the match is weak. Expanded clones get a size class; other rows say once, few or many, or leave the size out.

NA | TRBJ2-5 | TRBV5-4 | NA | CASSSPSGPETQYF | TGTGCCAGCAGCTCCCCGTCGGGTCCCGAGACCCAGTACTTC
NA | TRBJ1-1 | TRBV7-9 | NA | CASSLELPGGTEAFF | TGTGCCAGCAGCTTGGAGCTTCCAGGAGGCACTGAAGCTTTCTTT
TRBD1 | TRBJ1-2 | TRBV14 | NA | CASSPETGHYGYTF | TGTGCCAGCAGCCCGGAGACAGGGCACTATGGCTACACCTTC
NA | TRBJ1-5 | TRBV2 | NA | CASSDPSKPQHF | TGTGCCAGCAGTGACCCATCGAAGCCCCAGCATTTT
NA | TRBJ2-3 | TRBV19 | NA | CASSVGVPTDTQYF | TGTGCCAGTAGTGTGGGAGTCCCCACAGATACGCAGTATTTT
NA | TRBJ2-7 | TRBV6-5 | NA | CASRKSRSTDYEQYF | TGTGCCAGTCGGAAGTCGAGGTCCACCGACTACGAGCAGTACTTC
TRBD1 | TRBJ1-1 | TRBV6-2/TRBV6-3 | NA | CASSLGQGGTEAFF | TGTGCCAGCAGTCTAGGACAGGGGGGGACTGAAGCTTTCTTT
NA | TRBJ1-2 | TRBV7-9 | NA | CASSLVAGAYGYTF | TGTGCCAGCAGCTTAGTGGCTGGGGCCTATGGCTACACCTTC
TRBD2 | TRBJ2-1 | TRBV4-2 | NA | CASSQESGGAYNEQFF | TGTGCCAGCAGCCAAGAAAGCGGGGGGGCCTACAATGAGCAGTTCTTC
NA | TRBJ2-1 | TRBV2 | NA | CASTNGAGPIEQFF | TGTGCCAGCACCAACGGGGCGGGCCCAATTGAGCAGTTCTTC
NA | TRBJ2-2 | TRBV7-2 | NA | CASSLAGGPNTGELFF | TGTGCCAGCAGCTTAGCTGGGGGCCCGAACACCGGGGAGCTGTTTTTT
NA | TRBJ1-6 | TRBV7-2 | NA | CASSFYPGGGSYNSPLHF | TGTGCCAGCAGCTTCTACCCTGGGGGGGGATCCTATAATTCACCCCTCCACTTT
NA | TRBJ1-2 | TRBV7-2 | NA | CASSLFWGGYTF | TGTGCCAGCAGCTTATTTTGGGGCGGCTACACCTTC
TRBD2 | TRBJ2-3 | TRBV7-9 | NA | CASSLLAGDWDTQYF | TGTGCCAGCAGCTTACTAGCGGGGGACTGGGATACGCAGTATTTT
TRBD2 | TRBJ2-7 | TRBV11-2 | NA | CASSWLRTSLSYEQYF | TGTGCCAGCAGCTGGCTTAGGACTAGCCTCTCCTACGAGCAGTACTTC
NA | TRBJ1-1 | TRBV6-2/TRBV6-3 | NA | CASSQSLGYTEAFF | TGTGCCAGCAGCCAATCACTGGGATACACTGAAGCTTTCTTT
NA | TRBJ1-5 | TRBV4-3 | NA | CASSQDRGQGQPQHF | TGCGCCAGCAGCCAAGATCGGGGACAAGGGCAGCCCCAGCATTTT
NA | TRBJ1-5 | TRBV4-1 | NA | CASSQDEEQPQHF | TGCGCCAGCAGCCAAGATGAGGAACAGCCCCAGCATTTT
TRBD1 | TRBJ2-1 | TRBV19 | NA | CASRLGTGRVGEQFF | TGTGCCAGTAGGCTTGGGACAGGGCGCGTTGGTGAGCAGTTCTTC
NA | TRBJ1-1 | TRBV7-9 | NA | CASSPTPNRNTEAFF | TGTGCCAGCAGCCCGACCCCAAACAGGAACACTGAAGCTTTCTTT
TRBD1 | TRBJ1-2 | TRBV7-6 | once | CASSLGETGRGHGYTF | TGTGCCAGCAGCTTAGGCGAGACAGGCAGGGGGCATGGCTACACCTTC
NA | TRBJ2-1 | TRBV24-1 | NA | CATSEPGTHNEQFF | TGTGCCACCAGTGAGCCCGGGACACACAATGAGCAGTTCTTC
TRBD1 | TRBJ1-4 | TRBV6-5 | NA | CASSQGVTTNEKLFF | TGTGCCAGCAGTCAGGGGGTCACGACTAATGAAAAACTGTTTTTT
NA | TRBJ1-2 | TRBV9 | NA | CASSVGDRKSDGYTF | TGTGCCAGCAGCGTTGGCGACAGGAAGTCAGATGGCTACACCTTC
NA | TRBJ2-5 | TRBV6-5 | NA | CASSYDQETQYF | TGTGCCAGCAGTTACGATCAAGAGACCCAGTACTTC
TRBD1 | TRBJ2-5 | TRBV4-3 | once | CASSQGGRGRQETQYF | TGCGCCAGCAGCCAAGGGGGTAGGGGGCGACAAGAGACCCAGTACTTC
NA | TRBJ2-7 | TRBV10-3 | NA | CAISVAGEQYF | TGTGCCATCAGTGTCGCCGGCGAGCAGTACTTC
NA | TRBJ1-1 | TRBV4-1 | NA | CASSQVAQGENTEAFF | TGCGCCAGCAGCCAAGTTGCGCAGGGCGAGAACACTGAAGCTTTCTTT
NA | TRBJ1-4 | TRBV5-5 | NA | CASTTTRGVGEKLFF | TGTGCCAGCACAACTACACGGGGAGTAGGTGAAAAACTGTTTTTT
NA | TRBJ1-1 | TRBV12-3/TRBV12-4 | once | CASSVHGGGAFF | TGTGCCAGCAGCGTACACGGCGGGGGAGCTTTCTTT
NA | TRBJ1-2 | TRBV19 | few | CASSISGSYGYTF | TGTGCCAGTAGTATCTCGGGTTCCTATGGCTACACCTTC
NA | TRBJ2-7 | TRBV10-3 | NA | CAISESGDSQFYEQYF | TGTGCCATCAGTGAGTCCGGGGACTCCCAGTTTTACGAGCAGTACTTC
NA | TRBJ1-2 | TRBV7-7 | NA | CASSSPGWVNYGYTF | TGTGCTAGCAGCTCCCCAGGGTGGGTTAACTATGGCTACACCTTC
TRBD2 | TRBJ2-7 | TRBV7-9 | NA | CASSLTSGGPYEQYF | TGTGCCAGCAGCTTGACTAGCGGGGGTCCCTACGAGCAGTACTTC
NA | TRBJ1-4 | TRBV4-3 | NA | CASSQDHRAGEKLFF | TGCGCCAGCAGCCAAGATCACAGGGCCGGGGAAAAACTGTTTTTT
NA | TRBJ1-6 | TRBV10-3 | NA | CAISESGTMNSPLHF | TGTGCCATCAGTGAGTCCGGGACAATGAATTCACCCCTCCACTTT
TRBD2 | TRBJ2-3 | TRBV11-1 | NA | CASSQLERGGEDTQYF | TGTGCCAGCAGCCAACTTGAGCGGGGGGGCGAAGATACGCAGTATTTT
NA | TRBJ1-3 | TRBV13 | NA | CASSFASSGNTIYF | TGTGCCAGCAGCTTCGCCAGCTCTGGAAACACCATATATTTT
NA | TRBJ1-1 | TRBV4-2 | NA | CASSPVSVDTEAFF | TGTGCCAGCAGCCCCGTATCCGTAGACACTGAAGCTTTCTTT
TRBD2 | TRBJ2-3 | TRBV3-1/TRBV3-2 | NA | CASSHLAGGPTDTQYF | TGTGCCAGCAGCCACCTCGCGGGGGGGCCCACAGATACGCAGTATTTT
TRBD2 | TRBJ2-3 | TRBV3-1/TRBV3-2 | NA | CASSPRLAGGHRTDTQYF | TGTGCCAGCAGCCCTCGACTAGCGGGGGGACACCGCACAGATACGCAGTATTTT
NA | TRBJ1-2 | TRBV2 | NA | CASVGLSYGYTF | TGTGCCAGCGTGGGACTGAGCTATGGCTACACCTTC
NA | TRBJ2-2 | TRBV5-3 | NA | CARSLLAYSNTGELFF | TGTGCCAGAAGCTTGTTAGCTTACTCGAACACCGGGGAGCTGTTTTTT
NA | TRBJ1-5 | TRBV6-5 | NA | CASSSTGGLGNQPQHF | TGTGCCAGCAGTTCAACTGGAGGTCTAGGGAATCAGCCCCAGCATTTT
NA | TRBJ2-7 | TRBV5-3 | NA | CARSQGGRSTRWNEQYF | TGTGCCAGAAGCCAGGGTGGCAGGAGCACCCGGTGGAACGAGCAGTACTTC
NA | TRBJ2-1 | TRBV7-3 | once | CASSLTGTIEQFF | TGTGCCAGCAGCTTAACGGGGACGATTGAGCAGTTCTTC